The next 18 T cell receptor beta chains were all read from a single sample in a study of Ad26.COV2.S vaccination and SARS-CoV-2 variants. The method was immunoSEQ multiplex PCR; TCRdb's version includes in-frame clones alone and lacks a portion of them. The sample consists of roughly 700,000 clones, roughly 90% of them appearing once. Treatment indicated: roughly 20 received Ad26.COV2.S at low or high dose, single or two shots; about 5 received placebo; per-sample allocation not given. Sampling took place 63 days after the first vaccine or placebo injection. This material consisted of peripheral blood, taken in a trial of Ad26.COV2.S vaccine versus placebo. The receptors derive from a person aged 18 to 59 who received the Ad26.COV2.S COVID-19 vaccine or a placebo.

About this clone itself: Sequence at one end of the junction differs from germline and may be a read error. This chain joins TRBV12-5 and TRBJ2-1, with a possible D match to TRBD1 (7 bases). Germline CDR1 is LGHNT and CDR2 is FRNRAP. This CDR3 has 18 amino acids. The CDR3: CASGYLEGTVFSNNEQFF. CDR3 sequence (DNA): TGTGCTAGTGGTTACCTGGAGGGGACAGTGTTCTCCAACAATGAGCAGTTCTTC.

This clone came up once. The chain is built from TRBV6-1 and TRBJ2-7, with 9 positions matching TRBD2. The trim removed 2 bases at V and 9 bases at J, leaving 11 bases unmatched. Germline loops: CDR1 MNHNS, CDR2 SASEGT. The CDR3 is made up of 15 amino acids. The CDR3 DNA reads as TGTGCCAGCAGTGAACTCCTAGCGGGGCGAATCGGGCAGTACTTC. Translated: CASSELLAGRIGQYF.

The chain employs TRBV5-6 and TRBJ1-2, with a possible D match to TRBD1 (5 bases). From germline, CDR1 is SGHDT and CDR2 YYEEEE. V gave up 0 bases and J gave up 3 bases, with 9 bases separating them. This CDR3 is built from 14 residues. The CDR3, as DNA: TGTGCCAGCAGCTTGGTCAGGGAGGACTATGGCTACACCTTC. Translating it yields CASSLVREDYGYTF.

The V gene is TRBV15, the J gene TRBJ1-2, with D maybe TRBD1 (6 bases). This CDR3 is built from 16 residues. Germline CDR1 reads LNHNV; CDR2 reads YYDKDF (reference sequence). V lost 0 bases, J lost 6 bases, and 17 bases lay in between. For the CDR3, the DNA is TGTGCCACCAGCAGAGATCTGGCCACAGGGAAGGATGGCTACACCTTC. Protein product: CATSRDLATGKDGYTF.

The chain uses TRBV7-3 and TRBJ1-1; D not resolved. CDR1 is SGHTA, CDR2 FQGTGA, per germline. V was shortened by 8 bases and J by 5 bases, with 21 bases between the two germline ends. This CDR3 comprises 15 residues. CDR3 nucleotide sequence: TGTGCCAGCGCAAAAGGCCACCCTGGAGTGACTGAAGCTTTCTTT. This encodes CASAKGHPGVTEAFF.

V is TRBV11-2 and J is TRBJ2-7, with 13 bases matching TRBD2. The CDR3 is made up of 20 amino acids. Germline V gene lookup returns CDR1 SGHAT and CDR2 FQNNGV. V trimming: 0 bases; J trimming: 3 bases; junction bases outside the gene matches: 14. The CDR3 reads CASSLEGFIGLAGDGYEQYF. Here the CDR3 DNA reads TGTGCCAGCAGCTTAGAAGGGTTTATCGGACTAGCGGGAGATGGCTACGAGCAGTACTTC.

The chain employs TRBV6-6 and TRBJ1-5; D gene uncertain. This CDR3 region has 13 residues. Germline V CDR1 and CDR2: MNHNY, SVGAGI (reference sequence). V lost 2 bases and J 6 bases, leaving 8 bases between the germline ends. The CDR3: CASSYGEGQPQHF. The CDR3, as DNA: TGTGCCAGCAGTTACGGAGAGGGTCAGCCCCAGCATTTT.

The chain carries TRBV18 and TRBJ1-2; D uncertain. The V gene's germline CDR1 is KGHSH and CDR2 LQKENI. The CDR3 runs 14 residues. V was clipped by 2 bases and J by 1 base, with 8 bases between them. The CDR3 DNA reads TGTGCCAGCTCACCAGCCGACAATAACTATGGCTACACCTTC. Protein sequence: CASSPADNNYGYTF. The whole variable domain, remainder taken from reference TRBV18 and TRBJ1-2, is NAGVMQNPRHLVRRRGQEARLRCSPMKGHSHVYWYRQLPEEGLKFMVYLQKENIIDESGMPKERFSAEFPKEGPSILRIQQVVRGDSAAYFCASSPADNNYGYTFGSGTRLTVV.

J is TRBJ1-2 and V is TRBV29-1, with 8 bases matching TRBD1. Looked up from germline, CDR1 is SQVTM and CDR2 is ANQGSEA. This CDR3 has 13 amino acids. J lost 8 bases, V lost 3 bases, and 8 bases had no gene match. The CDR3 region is CSVEDRAFGGYTF. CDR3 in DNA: TGCAGCGTTGAGGACAGGGCTTTTGGAGGCTACACCTTC.

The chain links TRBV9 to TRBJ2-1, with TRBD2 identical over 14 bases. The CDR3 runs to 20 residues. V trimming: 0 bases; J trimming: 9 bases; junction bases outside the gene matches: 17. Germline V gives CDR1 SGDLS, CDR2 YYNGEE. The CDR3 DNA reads TGTGCCAGCAGCGTAGGGGTCGGGACTAGCGGGAGACCGCATAATACTGAGCAGTTCTTC. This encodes CASSVGVGTSGRPHNTEQFF.

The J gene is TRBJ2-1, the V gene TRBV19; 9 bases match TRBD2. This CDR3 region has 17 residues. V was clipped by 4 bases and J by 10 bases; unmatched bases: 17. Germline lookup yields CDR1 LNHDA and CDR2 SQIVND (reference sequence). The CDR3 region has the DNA TGTGCCAGTAGTAAAGACACCCGGACTAGCGAGGATAAGGAGCAGTTCTTC. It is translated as CASSKDTRTSEDKEQFF. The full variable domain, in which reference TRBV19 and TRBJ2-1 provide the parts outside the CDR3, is DGGITQSPKYLFRKEGQNVTLSCEQNLNHDAMYWYRQDPGQGLRLIYYSQIVNDFQKGDIAEGYSVSREKKESFPLTVTSAQKNPTAFYLCASSKDTRTSEDKEQFFGPGTRLTVL.

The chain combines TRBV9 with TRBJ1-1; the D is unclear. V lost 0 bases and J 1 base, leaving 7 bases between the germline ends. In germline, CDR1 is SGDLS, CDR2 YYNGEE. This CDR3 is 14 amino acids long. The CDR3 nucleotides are TGTGCCAGCAGCGTAGCCTTGAGGAACACTGAAGCTTTCTTT. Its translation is CASSVALRNTEAFF.

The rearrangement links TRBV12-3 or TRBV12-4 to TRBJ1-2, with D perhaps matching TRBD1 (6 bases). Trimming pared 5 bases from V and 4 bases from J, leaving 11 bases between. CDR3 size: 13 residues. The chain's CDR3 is CASSGGQTYGYTF. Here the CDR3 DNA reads TGTGCCAGCAGTGGAGGACAGACCTATGGCTACACCTTC.

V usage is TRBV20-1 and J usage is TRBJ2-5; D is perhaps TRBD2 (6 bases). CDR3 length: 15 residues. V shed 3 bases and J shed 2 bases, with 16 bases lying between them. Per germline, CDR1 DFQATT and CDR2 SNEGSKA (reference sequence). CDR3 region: CSASRRKAGQETQYF. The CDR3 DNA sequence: TGCAGTGCTAGTCGCCGAAAGGCGGGGCAAGAGACCCAGTACTTC.

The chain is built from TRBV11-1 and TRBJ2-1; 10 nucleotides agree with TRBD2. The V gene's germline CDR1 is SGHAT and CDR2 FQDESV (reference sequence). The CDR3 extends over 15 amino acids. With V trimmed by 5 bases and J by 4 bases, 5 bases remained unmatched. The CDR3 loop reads CASSAGLATYNEQFF. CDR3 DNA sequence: TGTGCCAGCAGCGCGGGACTAGCGACTTACAATGAGCAGTTCTTC.

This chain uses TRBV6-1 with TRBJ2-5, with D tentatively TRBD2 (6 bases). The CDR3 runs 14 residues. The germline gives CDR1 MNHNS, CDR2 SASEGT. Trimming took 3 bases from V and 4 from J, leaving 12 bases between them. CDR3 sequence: CASSESGRGETQYF. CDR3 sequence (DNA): TGTGCCAGCAGTGAGTCGGGGCGGGGAGAGACCCAGTACTTC.

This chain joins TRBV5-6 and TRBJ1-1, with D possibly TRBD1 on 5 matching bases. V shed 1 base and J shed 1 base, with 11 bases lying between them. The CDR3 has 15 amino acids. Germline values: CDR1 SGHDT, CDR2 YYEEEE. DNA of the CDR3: TGTGCCAGCAGCTTGAGGAGGGGCAGGAACACTGAAGCTTTCTTT. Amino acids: CASSLRRGRNTEAFF.

The CDR3 protein is CAWSGDSLGTSYEQYF. DNA for the CDR3: TGTGCCTGGAGCGGTGACAGCCTAGGGACCTCCTACGAGCAGTACTTC. The chain couples TRBV30 to TRBJ2-7; D possibly matches TRBD1 or TRBD2 (5 bases each). V was trimmed by 3 bases and J by 0 bases, leaving 18 bases between them. This CDR3 is built from 16 residues. CDR1 is GTSNPN, CDR2 SVGIG, per germline (reference sequence). Combining the CDR3 with reference TRBV30 and TRBJ2-7 gives the whole variable domain SQTIHQWPATLVQPVGSPLSLECTVEGTSNPNLYWYRQAAGRGLQLLFYSVGIGQISSEVPQNLSASRPQDRQFILSSKKLLLSDSGFYLCAWSGDSLGTSYEQYFGPGTRLTVT.